The 30 T cell receptor beta chains below all came from one sample that was sequenced in a study of graft-versus-host responses after intestinal transplantation. The repertoire was sequenced with immunoSEQ multiplex PCR; TCRdb's copy has only in-frame clones and lacks some. The sample has tens of thousands of clones, about 35% seen once. With about 200,000 irradiated, violet-dye-labeled stimulator cells, about 200,000 CFSE-labeled responder cells were plated. This specimen was alloreactive CD8+ T cells from a mixed lymphocyte reaction culture, taken before intestinal transplant. Noted subset: CFSE-low proliferating T cells sorted from approximately 6-day pre-transplant mixed lymphocyte reaction (GvH or HvG direction). These receptors came from a human patient who received an intestinal transplant.

This rearrangement joins TRBV28 to TRBJ2-3, with TRBD1 as a possible D gene (5 bases). Germline-derived CDR1 and CDR2 are MDHEN and SYDVKM. This CDR3 region has 17 residues. V was trimmed by 1 base and J by 1 base, leaving 15 bases between them. CDR3 sequence (DNA): TGTGCCAGCAGTTTATTAAGCAGGGTCTACGGCACAGATACGCAGTATTTT. This gives the protein CASSLLSRVYGTDTQYF.

This clone was seen more than once but under ten times. This sample also contains other DNA sequences that code for the same CDR3. In nucleotides, the CDR3 is TGCGCCAGCAGCCAAGTATCCGGGGCCGGTGAAGCTTTCTTT. The encoded protein is CASSQVSGAGEAFF. The rearrangement uses TRBV4-1 and TRBJ1-1; TRBD1 is a possible D gene (5 bases). Germline lookup yields CDR1 MGHRA and CDR2 YSYEKL. This CDR3 is 14 amino acids long. The V gene lost 1 base and the J gene lost 7 bases, with 13 bases spanning the gap.

The gene calls are TRBV4-1 and TRBJ2-7; no clear D. V was clipped by 5 bases and J by 0 bases, with 14 bases between them. Germline CDR1 is MGHRA and CDR2 is YSYEKL. The CDR3 totals 15 residues. The CDR3 protein is CASSKSRAGSYEQYF. DNA of the CDR3: TGCGCCAGCAGCAAGAGCCGGGCAGGCTCCTACGAGCAGTACTTC.

V usage is TRBV6-1 and J usage is TRBJ1-2, with D uncertain. The V gene lost 6 bases and the J gene lost 4 bases, with 15 bases spanning the gap. Per germline, CDR1 MNHNS and CDR2 SASEGT. This CDR3 has 14 residues. The CDR3 loop reads CASRGAGLTYGYTF. The CDR3 region has the DNA TGTGCCAGCAGAGGTGCAGGATTAACCTATGGCTACACCTTC.

This chain links TRBV11-2 with TRBJ1-3; no clear D. V lost 3 bases and J lost 2, with 8 bases in between. The CDR3 is 14 amino acids. The germline V gene has CDR1 SGHAT and CDR2 FQNNGV. This CDR3 reads CASSFIITGNTIYF. DNA of the CDR3: TGTGCCAGCAGCTTCATTATCACTGGAAACACCATATATTTT.

The gene calls are TRBV9 and TRBJ2-1, with 10 positions matching TRBD1. V was clipped by 0 bases and J by 3 bases; unmatched bases: 0. This CDR3 is built from 15 residues. Per germline, CDR1 SGDLS and CDR2 YYNGEE. CDR3 bases: TGTGCCAGCAGCGTAGGGACAGGGGGCTACAATGAGCAGTTCTTC. Translated: CASSVGTGGYNEQFF.

V gene TRBV6-5 combines with J gene TRBJ2-1, with 10 bases lining up with TRBD2. CDR3 size: 16 residues. Germline trimming cut 0 bases from V and 5 bases from J; bases unmatched to any gene: 4. Germline V gene data show CDR1 as MNHEY and CDR2 as SVGAGI. The DNA of the CDR3 is TGTGCCAGCAGTTACTCCTGGCTAGCGGGGGACAATGAGCAGTTCTTC. Residues: CASSYSWLAGDNEQFF.

The chain has TRBV21-1 and TRBJ1-4. TRBV21-1 constitutes a pseudogene. The CDR3 is 17 residues long. The CDR3 DNA sequence: TGTGCCAGCAGGCTGGGAGGCGCAATAGACCCAAATGAAAAACTGTTTTTT. Its protein is CASRLGGAIDPNEKLFF.

This rearrangement joins TRBV7-2 to TRBJ1-2; D possibly corresponds to TRBD1 (5 bases). CDR1 SGHTA and CDR2 FQGNSA come from the germline V gene. CDR3 length equals 15 residues. Trimming shortened V by 3 bases and J by 4 bases, and 15 bases separated the two germline ends. CDR3 sequence: CASSFWGGASYGYTF. CDR3 nucleotides: TGTGCCAGCAGCTTTTGGGGGGGTGCTTCCTATGGCTACACCTTC. Based on the CDR3 plus reference TRBV7-2 and TRBJ1-2, the full variable domain is GAGVSQSPSNKVTEKGKDVELRCDPISGHTALYWYRQSLGQGLEFLIYFQGNSAPDKSGLPSDRFSAERTGGSVSTLTIQRTQQEDSAVYLCASSFWGGASYGYTFGSGTRLTVV.

The J gene is TRBJ1-5, the V gene TRBV9; 10 bases agree with TRBD1. With V trimmed by 0 bases and J by 6 bases, 3 bases remained unmatched. The CDR3 consists of 15 residues. Germline CDR1 reads SGDLS; CDR2 reads YYNGEE. CDR3 coding DNA: TGTGCCAGCAGCGTAGGACAGGGGGCCGGTCAGCCCCAGCATTTT. Its protein is CASSVGQGAGQPQHF.

The chain joins TRBV6-6 to TRBJ1-3; maybe TRBD1 (5 bases). The CDR3 length is 14 residues. V was trimmed by 5 bases and J by 2 bases, leaving 10 bases between them. Per germline, CDR1 MNHNY and CDR2 SVGAGI (reference sequence). Here the CDR3 DNA reads TGTGCCAGCAGTGACCTGGACACTGGAAACACCATATATTTT. Amino acids: CASSDLDTGNTIYF.

The chain joins TRBV19 to TRBJ2-7, with D hard to call. Trimming removed 5 bases at V and 0 bases at J, with 8 bases between. From germline, CDR1 is LNHDA and CDR2 SQIVND (reference sequence). This CDR3 contains 13 residues. The CDR3 region is CASSLGNSYEQYF. Written as DNA, the CDR3 is TGTGCCAGTAGTCTGGGTAACTCCTACGAGCAGTACTTC.

In this sample, this clone turned up a few times. This sequence joins TRBV9 and TRBJ1-2; the D is unclear. Germline V CDR1 and CDR2: SGDLS, YYNGEE. V was trimmed by 0 bases and J by 5 bases, leaving 20 bases between them. CDR3 size: 17 residues. The CDR3 loop is CASSVGKAAHPAYGYTF. Here the CDR3 DNA reads TGTGCCAGCAGCGTAGGCAAGGCAGCCCACCCAGCATATGGCTACACCTTC.

By proportion, this clone is medium-sized. This chain uses TRBV9 with TRBJ1-2; weak D call: TRBD1 (5 bases). V lost 3 bases and J lost 3, with 12 bases in between. The CDR3 is made up of 14 amino acids. The germline CDR1 and CDR2 sequences are SGDLS and YYNGEE. The CDR3 nucleotides are TGTGCCAGCAGCGGAAACCAGGGATACTATGGCTACACCTTC. Translating it yields CASSGNQGYYGYTF.

V usage is TRBV6-5 and J usage is TRBJ2-3, with 10 bases that match TRBD1. CDR1 and CDR2 from the germline V gene are MNHEY and SVGAGI. There are 16 residues in the CDR3. The V and J ends lost 4 bases and 2 bases, in that order; junction bases with no gene match: 6. This CDR3 is CASSFRDRGPTDTQYF. CDR3 sequence (DNA): TGTGCCAGCAGTTTCCGGGACAGGGGTCCCACAGATACGCAGTATTTT.

By frequency in the sample, this clone is medium-sized. V is TRBV19 and J is TRBJ1-5; a possible D gene is TRBD1 (5 bases). With 3 bases removed from V and 3 bases from J, the gap between germline ends came to 15 bases. CDR1 and CDR2 (germline): LNHDA, SQIVND (reference sequence). This CDR3 contains 16 residues. The CDR3 is CASSMAMRDPNQPQHF. The CDR3 DNA is TGTGCCAGTAGTATGGCCATGAGGGACCCCAATCAGCCCCAGCATTTT.

This clone was detected a few times. The V gene is TRBV27, the J gene TRBJ2-1; 9 bases are a match to TRBD2. The germline CDR1 and CDR2 sequences are MNHEY and SMNVEV (reference sequence). Trimming cost V 8 bases and J 7 bases; bases outside gene matches: 9. The CDR3 consists of 14 residues. CDR3 coding DNA: TGTGCCAGCGAGAAGGCGGGAGGGTTAAATGAGCAGTTCTTC. This sequence encodes CASEKAGGLNEQFF.

This clone showed up just a few times. This chain joins TRBV6-5 and TRBJ1-3; D perhaps matches TRBD1 (5 bases). CDR1 and CDR2 from the germline V gene are MNHEY and SVGAGI. The CDR3 is 14 amino acids. Trimming took off 6 bases at V and 7 bases at J, with 16 bases between the two ends. CDR3 residues: CASSLPGVANTIYF. CDR3 nucleotide sequence: TGTGCCAGCAGCCTGCCGGGGGTGGCGAACACCATATATTTT.

This clone showed up just a few times. A single base separates this from a much larger clone, so it may be a read error. The chain couples TRBV4-2 to TRBJ1-6; maybe TRBD1 (5 bases). This CDR3 is built from 14 residues. Trimming took 4 bases from V and 9 from J, leaving 13 bases between them. Germline V gene lookup returns CDR1 LGHNA and CDR2 YNFKEQ. The CDR3 region has the DNA TGTGCCAGCAGCCTTAGCTTCGGGGGTTCACCCCTCCACTTT. Translation: CASSLSFGGSPLHF.

This clone was seen a few times. The gene calls are TRBV27 and TRBJ2-7; D is possibly TRBD1 (5 bases). This CDR3 comprises 13 residues. Germline V gene sequence: CDR1 MNHEY, CDR2 SMNVEV (reference sequence). V was shortened by 2 bases and J by 4 bases, with 9 bases between the two germline ends. The CDR3 DNA is TGTGCCAGCAGTTTAGGTGCAGGGTACGAGCAGTACTTC. Translated: CASSLGAGYEQYF.

Only a few counts were recorded for this clone. The chain recombines TRBV6-5 with TRBJ2-7; D possibly corresponds to TRBD2 (7 bases). V lost 6 bases, J lost 1 base, and 10 bases lay in between. Germline V gene sequence: CDR1 MNHEY, CDR2 SVGAGI. The length of the CDR3 is 13 residues. CDR3 region: CASRGGTSYEQYF. DNA for the CDR3: TGTGCCAGCAGGGGAGGGACATCCTACGAGCAGTACTTC.

In nucleotides, the CDR3 is TGTGCCAGTAGTATGTGGGACAACCAAGAGACCCAGTACTTC. Translated: CASSMWDNQETQYF. The genes are TRBV19 and TRBJ2-5; D may be TRBD1 (6 bases). The V end was cut by 3 bases, the J end by 0 bases, with 8 bases between. Germline V gives CDR1 LNHDA, CDR2 SQIVND (reference sequence). This CDR3 spans 14 amino acids.

V gene TRBV28 combines with J gene TRBJ2-3, with 7 bases matching TRBD2. From germline, CDR1 is MDHEN and CDR2 SYDVKM. The CDR3 is made up of 13 amino acids. V shed 4 bases, J shed 6 bases, and the junction held 4 bases outside the gene matches. The CDR3 sequence is CASSSGLPDTQYF. The CDR3 DNA sequence: TGTGCCAGCAGTTCGGGACTACCGGATACGCAGTATTTT.

This clone was detected a few times. The chain links TRBV19 to TRBJ1-1, with D possibly TRBD1 on 5 matching bases. V was shortened by 6 bases and J by 4 bases, with 15 bases between the two germline ends. This CDR3 comprises 14 residues. The germline V gene has CDR1 LNHDA and CDR2 SQIVND (reference sequence). The CDR3 DNA is TGTGCCAGTAGATTCTTTCAGGGAGGCACTGAAGCTTTCTTT. Amino acid sequence: CASRFFQGGTEAFF.

In this sample, this clone turned up a few times. V gene TRBV19 combines with J gene TRBJ2-7; 10 bases match TRBD2. The V gene end was trimmed by 1 base and the J gene end by 2 bases; junction bases not matched to a gene: 5. CDR1 and CDR2 from the germline V gene are LNHDA and SQIVND (reference sequence). The CDR3 contains 16 residues. The CDR3 loop is CASSIASGGEPYEQYF. The DNA of the CDR3 is TGTGCCAGTAGTATAGCAAGCGGGGGGGAGCCCTACGAGCAGTACTTC. Complete variable domain (other parts from reference TRBV19 and TRBJ2-7): DGGITQSPKYLFRKEGQNVTLSCEQNLNHDAMYWYRQDPGQGLRLIYYSQIVNDFQKGDIAEGYSVSREKKESFPLTVTSAQKNPTAFYLCASSIASGGEPYEQYFGPGTRLTVT.

The chain carries TRBV27 and TRBJ1-2, with 8 bases matching TRBD1. The CDR3 extends over 12 amino acids. Trimming removed 5 bases from V and 8 bases from J; junction bases left unmatched: 4. The germline V gene has CDR1 MNHEY and CDR2 SMNVEV (reference sequence). CDR3 in DNA: TGTGCCAGCAGTCCAGGGGGCGGGGGCTACACCTTC. This codes for CASSPGGGGYTF.

The sample holds a few counts of this clone. V is TRBV20-1 and J is TRBJ1-3; D gene uncertain. CDR3 size: 10 residues. Germline CDR1 reads DFQATT; CDR2 reads SNEGSKA (reference sequence). CDR3 in amino acids: CASLGNTIYF. Written as DNA, the CDR3 is TGCGCGTCCCTTGGAAACACCATATATTTT.

This CDR3 reads CASSYGVTEAFF. DNA of the CDR3: TGTGCCAGCAGTTACGGGGTCACTGAAGCTTTCTTT. The chain has TRBV6-6 and TRBJ1-1; D not resolved. Germline V CDR1 and CDR2: MNHNY, SVGAGI (reference sequence). The CDR3 has 12 residues. V lost 2 bases to trimming and J lost 4 bases, with 5 bases between them.

About this clone: A single base separates this from a much larger clone, so it may be a read error. The chain is built from TRBV6-5 and TRBJ2-7, with D perhaps TRBD1 or TRBD2 (5 bases each). The CDR3 has 12 amino acids. Germline V gene lookup returns CDR1 MNHEY and CDR2 SVGAGI. The DNA of the CDR3 is TGTGCCTCCGGGGCCTTTAATTCACCCCTCCACTTC. This encodes CASGAFNSPLHF.

This clone has just a few counts. The genes are TRBV7-2 and TRBJ2-4; 8 nucleotides line up with TRBD1. The length of the CDR3 is 14 residues. The junction had 2 bases not matched to a gene; V was cut back by 1 base and J by 6 bases. Per germline, CDR1 SGHTA and CDR2 FQGNSA. CDR3 region: CASSLGTGLNIQYF. CDR3 nucleotides: TGTGCCAGCAGCTTAGGGACAGGGTTAAACATTCAGTACTTC.